This T cell receptor (beta chain) was identified during a study of blood T cell repertoires in COVID-19. How the authors handled the data: Scientists estimated how many nucleated cells there were by amplifying reference gene primers. Sequencing was performed with immunoSEQ multiplex PCR; in TCRdb, only in-frame clones are kept and a portion is missing. V, J and clone size derive from that table, while D and trimming were established from the DNA sequence. The table records roughly 73,000 clones, about 84% of them present only once. CDR3 length: 15 amino acids. V lost 4 bases and J 7 bases, leaving 17 bases between the germline ends. Germline V gives CDR1 SGHRS, CDR2 YFSETQ.

The sequenced material came from peripheral blood. The chain carries TRBV5-1 and TRBJ1-4, with D possibly matching TRBD1 (5 bases). This clonotype was obtained from a woman aged 55-70 years with acute or convalescent COVID-19. CDR3: CASSPPTAGSEKLFF. For the CDR3, the DNA is TGCGCCAGCAGCCCCCCGACAGCTGGAAGTGAAAAACTGTTTTTT.